The source of this T cell receptor (beta chain) is a study of blood T cell repertoires in COVID-19. Whole-study context: The origin of the acute and convalescent COVID-19 samples was the United States, Italy and Spain. The analysed material was cDNA or gDNA that came from T cells, B-cell-depleted T cells, or PBMCs.

This CDR3 is 15 amino acids long. V lost 5 bases and J lost 3; bases outside the gene matches: 5. CDR1 and CDR2 (germline): ENHRY, SYGVKD. Original processing methods: Nucleated cell number was recorded as an estimate derived from reference gene primer amplification. Generated by immunoSEQ multiplex PCR, the TCRdb table keeps only in-frame clones and is missing some. The DNA gave D and trimming, while V, J and clone size come from that table. This sample yields about 260,000 clones, of which around 87% are seen a single time; approximately 1.4% belongs to the top ten. The chain links TRBV10-3 to TRBJ1-2, with 11 bases identical to TRBD1. The clonotype comes from a woman aged 40 to 50 who had recovered from COVID-19. The sequencing input was peripheral blood. CDR3 region: CAISSRDRGDYGYTF. The CDR3 DNA sequence: TGTGCCATCAGTTCCCGGGACAGGGGGGACTATGGCTACACCTTC.